This TCR beta chain was observed in a study of OX40 agonist ivuxolimab in advanced cancers. Across the study: Hepatocellular carcinoma, melanoma, renal cell or head and neck cancer was diagnosed in the dose-escalation patients. Study-level findings and limits: Average numbers of expanded clones were greater in CD8+ T cells than in CD4+.

Some clones are missing from TCRdb's copy, which holds only in-frame ones; the method was immunoSEQ multiplex PCR. Among about 16,000 clones listed, roughly 86% were seen once. A remark on this clone: Its antigen remains unknown.

Deletions cut 0 bases from V and 4 bases from J, with 13 bases between. Germline CDR1 and CDR2: SGDLS and YYNGEE. The CDR3 is 15 residues long. The sequencing used CD4+ or CD8+ T cells sorted from blood, collected in a trial of the OX40 agonist ivuxolimab. The rearrangement uses TRBV9 and TRBJ1-1; D gene ambiguous. The sequence derives from an adult with an advanced solid tumor such as melanoma, head and neck, liver or kidney cancer. CDR3 loop: CASSVVETAGTEAFF. CDR3 nucleotide sequence: TGTGCCAGCAGCGTAGTTGAGACGGCGGGCACTGAAGCTTTCTTT. Full variable domain (missing parts from reference TRBV9 and TRBJ1-1): DSGVTQTPKHLITATGQRVTLRCSPRSGDLSVYWYQQSLDQGLQFLIQYYNGEERAKGNILERFSAQQFPDLHSELNLSSLELGDSALYFCASSVVETAGTEAFFGQGTRLTVV.